These 10 T cell receptor beta chains were all obtained from the same sample, sequenced in a study of PD-1 blockade in mismatch repair-deficient tumors. TCRdb's copy holds only in-frame clones and misses some; the assay was immunoSEQ multiplex PCR. The table lists some 100,000 clones, 82% of them singletons, with around 6.5% in the top ten. Sequences were derived from peripheral blood, sampled 30 to 36 weeks after starting pembrolizumab. Receptors were obtained from an adult with mismatch repair-deficient cancer.

J is TRBJ2-3 and V is TRBV7-2, with 7 bases lining up with TRBD1. V gave up 5 bases and J gave up 6 bases; unmatched junction bases: 11. Per germline, CDR1 SGHTA and CDR2 FQGNSA. The CDR3 has 15 amino acids. CDR3 in amino acids: CASSPGGRPGDTQYF. CDR3 sequence (DNA): TGTGCCAGCAGCCCAGGGGGTAGGCCGGGCGATACGCAGTATTTT.

The chain employs TRBV29-1 and TRBJ2-1; perhaps TRBD1 as D (5 bases). V lost 7 bases to trimming and J lost 1 base, with 8 bases between them. The CDR3 length is 12 residues. Germline V gene lookup returns CDR1 SQVTM and CDR2 ANQGSEA. Here the CDR3 reads CSEGVSYNEQFF. In DNA, the CDR3 is TGCAGCGAAGGGGTGTCCTACAATGAGCAGTTCTTC.

The rearrangement links TRBV19 to TRBJ1-5, with 7 bases lining up with TRBD1. CDR3 length equals 14 residues. Germline assignment: CDR1 LNHDA and CDR2 SQIVND (reference sequence). Trimming took 6 bases from V and 8 from J; bases not matched to a gene: 10. DNA for the CDR3: TGTGCCAGTAGAACAGGGGCCGGTTTCGAGCCCCAGCATTTT. It specifies CASRTGAGFEPQHF.

The chain employs TRBV21-1 and TRBJ2-3; the DNA was not compared with TRBD2, the D call given in the table. TRBV21-1 is annotated as a pseudogene. This CDR3 spans 22 amino acids. In nucleotides, the CDR3 is TGTGCCAGCAGCAAAGCCCCGAGGGCGACTAGCGGGAGTAGGGTGAGCACAGATACGCAGTATTTT. Protein sequence: CASSKAPRATSGSRVSTDTQYF.

This chain joins TRBV7-3 and TRBJ2-7; a possible D gene is TRBD2 (6 bases). CDR1 is SGHTA and CDR2 is FQGTGA in the germline V gene. The CDR3 spans 13 residues. The V end lost 6 bases, the J end lost 4 bases, and 13 bases lay between the germline ends. The CDR3 protein is CASSPDGRYEQYF. The CDR3 nucleotides read TGTGCCAGCAGTCCGGACGGGAGATACGAGCAGTACTTC. The variable domain in full, completed from reference TRBV7-3 and TRBJ2-7, reads GAGVSQTPSNKVTEKGKYVELRCDPISGHTALYWYRQSLGQGPEFLIYFQGTGAADDSGLPNDRFFAVRPEGSVSTLKIQRTERGDSAVYLCASSPDGRYEQYFGPGTRLTVT.

The V gene is TRBV18, the J gene TRBJ2-7; D may match TRBD1 or TRBD2 (5 bases each). Germline loops: CDR1 KGHSH, CDR2 LQKENI. The CDR3 runs to 14 residues. Trimming took 5 bases from V and 3 from J, leaving 14 bases between them. CDR3 bases: TGTGCCAGCTCAAAGGGACCGACCCTCTACGAGCAGTACTTC. Its protein product is CASSKGPTLYEQYF. Complete variable domain (other parts from reference TRBV18 and TRBJ2-7): NAGVMQNPRHLVRRRGQEARLRCSPMKGHSHVYWYRQLPEEGLKFMVYLQKENIIDESGMPKERFSAEFPKEGPSILRIQQVVRGDSAAYFCASSKGPTLYEQYFGPGTRLTVT.

The genes are TRBV7-6 and TRBJ1-1; 10 nucleotides line up with TRBD1. Looked up from germline, CDR1 is SGHVS and CDR2 is FNYEAQ. The V gene end was trimmed by 5 bases and the J gene end by 2 bases; junction bases not matched to a gene: 5. CDR3 length: 15 amino acids. CDR3: CASSTRDRGNTEAFF. CDR3 coding DNA: TGTGCCAGCAGCACCCGGGACAGGGGAAACACTGAAGCTTTCTTT. Combining the CDR3 with reference TRBV7-6 and TRBJ1-1 gives the whole variable domain GAGVSQSPRYKVTKRGQDVALRCDPISGHVSLYWYRQALGQGPEFLTYFNYEAQQDKSGLPNDRFSAERPEGSISTLTIQRTEQRDSAMYRCASSTRDRGNTEAFFGQGTRLTVV.

This clone was counted a few times. The chain recombines TRBV10-3 with TRBJ2-3, with 7 bases identical to TRBD2. Germline values: CDR1 ENHRY, CDR2 SYGVKD. The CDR3 sequence is 14 residues long. J gave up 4 bases and V 10 bases, and 11 bases lay outside the gene matches. In nucleotides, the CDR3 is TGTGCCACCTGGACGGGGGAGGGGTCAGATACGCAGTATTTT. Protein sequence: CATWTGEGSDTQYF.

The rearrangement links TRBV4-1 to TRBJ2-3, with TRBD2 matching over 10 bases. J lost 3 bases, V lost 1 base, and 1 base had no gene match. Germline V lookup: CDR1 MGHRA, CDR2 YSYEKL. CDR3 length equals 15 residues. CDR3 bases: TGCGCCAGCAGCCAAGGGGGACTAGCGACAGATACGCAGTATTTT. Protein sequence: CASSQGGLATDTQYF.

This clone was seen only a few times. The CDR3 reads CASSLTINYGYTF. The CDR3, as DNA: TGCGCCAGCAGCTTGACGATAAACTATGGCTACACCTTC. This sequence joins TRBV5-1 and TRBJ1-2; D remains unclear. Germline-derived CDR1 and CDR2 are SGHRS and YFSETQ. V lost 1 base to trimming and J lost 2 bases, with 6 bases between them. The CDR3 contains 13 residues.